This TCR beta chain emerged from a study of T cell responses to AZD1222 COVID-19 vaccine. This clone was seen just once. Its target is unknown. Pooled together were second doses at about 4 or about 12 weeks. The method was immunoSEQ multiplex PCR; TCRdb's version includes in-frame clones alone and lacks a portion of them. Found here are about 140,000 clones, 88% of them singletons; the top ten hold around 3%. The germline V and J ends were trimmed by 3 bases and 3 bases, with 9 bases remaining between them. The CDR3 sequence is 14 residues long. Germline CDR1 and CDR2: LNHDA and SQIVND (reference sequence). Study conclusions and caveats: The reported proportion of spike-specific TCRs targeting unmutated variant regions was nearly half. There were mostly white British donors and more females than males, and clonal diversity was possibly underestimated. Seropositive status at baseline applied to only 5 to 7 AZD1222 recipients.

The rearrangement uses TRBV19 and TRBJ1-5; TRBD1 is a possible D gene (5 bases). The sample here was peripheral blood, taken 28 days after the second AZD1222 dose. The TCR was taken from an adult who received the AZD1222 COVID-19 vaccine. CDR3 loop: CASSMRRDNQPQHF. DNA for the CDR3: TGTGCCAGTAGTATGCGCAGGGACAATCAGCCCCAGCATTTT.